These T cell receptor beta chains were read from a single sample in a study of T cell repertoires in cytomegalovirus infection. TCRdb processed the reads anew with MiXCR; each CDR3 protein has one entry. The sample has 100,000 or so distinct CDR3 sequences; 20% to 25% are singletons. The sample comprised CD8+ T cells from PBMCs. Source of these receptors: a human donor in good health (CMV status not recorded). Some clones in this sample may be carry-over from other donors' samples. The conserved cysteine and the conserved F or W are not part of the CDR3 here.

TRBJ2-1	TRBV24-1	ATSATGGSPYNEQF
TRBJ2-7	TRBV6-2/TRBV6-3	ASSYSGLASYEQY
TRBJ1-1	TRBV5-5	ASSERPGTVMNTEAF
TRBJ2-7	TRBV7-8	ASSPLGFLGEQY
TRBJ2-3	TRBV6-2/TRBV6-3	ASSYSVTSGSTDTQY
TRBJ2-1	TRBV7-2	ASSLRQGVYNEQF
TRBJ2-4	TRBV28	ASSLLTDRSKNIQY
TRBJ2-2	TRBV6-5	ASSLYTGHLNTGELF
TRBJ2-3	TRBV7-2	ASSLPTGLAISTDTQY
TRBJ2-1	TRBV12-3/TRBV12-4	ASTNLAGSYNEQF
TRBJ1-1	TRBV6-1	ASSAGGDTEAF
TRBJ2-7	TRBV7-9	ASSLLGQGEY
TRBJ2-7	TRBV9	ASSSRYSGGDEQY
TRBJ2-7	TRBV7-2	ASSPGGTGPYEQY
TRBJ2-3	TRBV7-8	ASSPDPPPVRDGPSTDTQY
TRBJ1-3	TRBV7-2	ASSPYSGNTIY
TRBJ2-7	TRBV9	ASSSGGTGNYEQY
TRBJ2-3	TRBV11-2	ASSRVSTGDTDTQY
TRBJ2-7	TRBV5-6	ASSPGGNEQY
TRBJ2-3	TRBV2	ASYPGEGGDTQY
TRBJ2-1	TRBV4-3	ASSQDRAGGYDEQF
TRBJ2-5	TRBV24-1	ATSDPTGSETQY
TRBJ1-1	TRBV20-1	SARDFPPGRDTEAF
TRBJ1-6	TRBV6-5	ASSYSGTGYSPLH
TRBJ2-7	TRBV11-2	ASSLLGLADEQY
TRBJ1-1	TRBV4-1	ASSQDRGSREVATEAF
TRBJ2-7	TRBV20-1	SAPSAGPGREQY
TRBJ2-6	TRBV9	ASSSPPGQGATGANVLT
TRBJ2-2	TRBV12-3/TRBV12-4	ASSFGGRSGELF
TRBJ2-7	TRBV12-3/TRBV12-4	ASTAGAGEQY
TRBJ2-7	TRBV28	ASSAGTGTYEQY
TRBJ1-5	TRBV6-2/TRBV6-3	ASSYEGQGFHQPQH
TRBJ1-3	TRBV12-3/TRBV12-4	ASTGSSGNTIY
TRBJ2-2	TRBV6-2/TRBV6-3	ASSPTGVKTGELF
TRBJ2-5	TRBV28	ASSSTLGQGVETQY
TRBJ1-4	TRBV5-1	ASSTHGQGEKLF
TRBJ2-7	TRBV7-2	ASRQGPESYEQY
TRBJ2-1	TRBV15	ATSREAGDGEQF
TRBJ1-2	TRBV28	ASSPRGNGYT
TRBJ2-7	TRBV29-1	SVDLGQGANEQY
TRBJ2-7	TRBV28	ASSSVQGRSSYEQY
TRBJ2-2	TRBV6-2/TRBV6-3	ASSYRGEAGELF
TRBJ2-7	TRBV7-8	ASTNAGVPLGEQY
TRBJ2-3	TRBV5-4	ASSLGKSTDTQY
TRBJ1-2	TRBV10-3	AISESKGTGKAYGYT
TRBJ2-3	TRBV27	ASSFEWGRGDTQY
TRBJ2-3	TRBV6-6	ASSYKLAGGPTDTQY
TRBJ1-2	TRBV20-1	SAPGTVIEGYT
TRBJ2-7	TRBV12-5	ASALSPEQY
TRBJ2-1	TRBV12-5	ASGLGLSNNEQF
TRBJ2-1	TRBV10-2	ASSDLWTGGYNEQF
TRBJ2-1	TRBV7-2	ASTRRGGSLNEQF